The TCR beta chain described here comes from a study of blood T cell repertoires in COVID-19 (dated by TCRdb to the early 2020s). For the wider study: Samples covering the acute and convalescent phases of COVID-19 were provided by collaborators in the United States, Italy and Spain. The prospective study material was composed of cDNA or gDNA derived from T cells, B-cell-depleted T cells, or PBMCs. A de-identified subject ID, COVID-19 status, age in years and sex were almost always included in the sample metadata. The repertoires were released in a freely available public database meant as a resource for research on the immune response to SARS-CoV-2. Where available, HLA class I and class II types were taken from metadata supplied by the sample provider and were not determined by assay-based typing. Deeply sampled blood TCRbeta repertoires from subjects exposed to, actively infected with, or recovered from COVID-19 were included in the dataset. The samples were drawn from the first 160 participants of the ongoing ImmuneRACE study and from 950 to 1,500 subjects provided by 6 global collaborators. General conclusions and limits of the study: How much clinical and demographic metadata was included differed by source and by participant, and the metadata was provided uncurated.

A remark on this clone: What this receptor recognizes is not known. No per-base quality is available; no much larger clone lies one base away. This CDR3 is also generated by other DNA sequences in the sample.

Trimming removed 0 bases from V and 0 bases from J; the gene matches leave 3 bases unexplained. Including the terminal cysteine and phenylalanine, the CDR3 comprises 15 residues. The DNA shown is the 45-base CDR3, in frame from base 1. In the germline V gene, CDR1 corresponds to SGHRS and CDR2 to YFSETQ. TCRbeta CDR3 regions were amplified from genomic DNA by means of the immunoSEQ Assay, a bias-controlled multiplex PCR. Per the original workflow: Nucleated cell counts per sample were estimated from amplification of reference gene primers within the assay. To quantify the absolute abundance of each unique TCRbeta CDR3 rearrangement, sequence reads were collapsed and filtered. For each sample, productive Simpson clonality was calculated as the square root of Simpson's diversity index across productive rearrangements. TCRdb took this table from immuneACCESS and kept in-frame rearrangements with V and J called. Such tables lack part of the clones; where checked against another copy, unresolved V genes explain under half of the gap, and the rest is unexplained. That table is the source of V, J and clone size, and D and trimming were worked out from the DNA. Across this sample there are 150,000 or so clones, with around 82% seen only once. Jointly, the top ten make up 13% to 15% of the sample.

Each collaborating institution followed its own protocols to collect whole blood in K2EDTA tubes. For TCRbeta analysis, collaborator samples were shipped as frozen whole blood, as isolated PBMCs, or as DNA extracted from either sample type. The specimen was peripheral blood. The sequence was collected from a man between 18 and 35 years old with active or convalescent COVID-19. The chain was built from TRBV5-1 and TRBJ2-7; 7 central nucleotides agree with TRBD1. The DNA sequence reads TGCGCCAGCAGCTTGGGACAGGGCTCCTCCTACGAGCAGTACTTC. Its coded protein is CASSLGQGSSYEQYF.